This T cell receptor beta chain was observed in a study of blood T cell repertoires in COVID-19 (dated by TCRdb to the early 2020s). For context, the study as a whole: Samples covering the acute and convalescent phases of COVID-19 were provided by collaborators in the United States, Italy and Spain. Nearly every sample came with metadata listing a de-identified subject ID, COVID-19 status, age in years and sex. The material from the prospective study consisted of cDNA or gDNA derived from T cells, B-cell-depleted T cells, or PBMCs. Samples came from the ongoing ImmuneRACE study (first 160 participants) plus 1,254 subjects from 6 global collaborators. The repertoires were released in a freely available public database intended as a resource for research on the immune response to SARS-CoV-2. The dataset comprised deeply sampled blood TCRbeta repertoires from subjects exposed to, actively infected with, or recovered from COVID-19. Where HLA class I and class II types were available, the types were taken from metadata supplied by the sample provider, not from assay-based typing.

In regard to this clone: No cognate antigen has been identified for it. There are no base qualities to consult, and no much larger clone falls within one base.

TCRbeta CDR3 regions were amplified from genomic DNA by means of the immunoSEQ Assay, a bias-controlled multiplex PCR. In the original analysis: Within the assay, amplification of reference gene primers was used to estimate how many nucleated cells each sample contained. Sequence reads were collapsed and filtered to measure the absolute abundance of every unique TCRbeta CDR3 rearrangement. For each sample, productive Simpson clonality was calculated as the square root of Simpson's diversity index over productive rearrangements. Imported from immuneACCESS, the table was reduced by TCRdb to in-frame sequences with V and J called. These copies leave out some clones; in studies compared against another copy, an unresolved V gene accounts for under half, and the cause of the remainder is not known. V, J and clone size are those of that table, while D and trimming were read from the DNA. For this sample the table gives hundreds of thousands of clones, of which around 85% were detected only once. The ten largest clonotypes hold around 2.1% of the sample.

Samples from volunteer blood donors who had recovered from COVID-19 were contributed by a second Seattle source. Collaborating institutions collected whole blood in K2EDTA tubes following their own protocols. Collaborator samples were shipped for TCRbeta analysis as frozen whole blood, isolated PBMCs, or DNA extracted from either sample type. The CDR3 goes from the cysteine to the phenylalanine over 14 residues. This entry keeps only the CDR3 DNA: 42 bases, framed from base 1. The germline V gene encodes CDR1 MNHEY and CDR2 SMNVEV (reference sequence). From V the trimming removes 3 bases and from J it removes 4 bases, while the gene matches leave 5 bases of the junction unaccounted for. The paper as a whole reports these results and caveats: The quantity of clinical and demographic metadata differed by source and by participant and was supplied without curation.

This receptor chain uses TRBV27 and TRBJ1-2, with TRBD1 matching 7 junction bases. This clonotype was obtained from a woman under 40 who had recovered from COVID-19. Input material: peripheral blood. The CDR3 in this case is CASSFAGGSYGYTF. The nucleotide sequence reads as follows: TGTGCCAGCAGTTTTGCAGGGGGTTCCTATGGCTACACCTTC.